One and the same sample provided the 29 T cell receptor beta chains below, sequenced in a study of blood T cell repertoires in COVID-19. The data were produced by immunoSEQ multiplex PCR, yet TCRdb's version contains in-frame clones alone and is incomplete. This sample carries 200,000 to 250,000 clones, approximately 91% of them seen once, and the ten largest clones take about 4.8%. The sequenced sample consisted of peripheral blood. These receptors were taken from a woman aged 40 to 50 with acute or convalescent COVID-19.

In this sample, this clone turned up a few times. The rearrangement links TRBV6-4 to TRBJ2-1, with D possibly TRBD2 on 6 matching bases. V was shortened by 0 bases and J by 8 bases, with 14 bases between the two germline ends. This CDR3 is 15 amino acids long. Germline V gene lookup returns CDR1 MRHNA and CDR2 SNTAGT. CDR3 coding DNA: TGTGCCAGCAGTGACTCGAGGCAGGGAGGAGATGAGCAGTTCTTC. Its translation is CASSDSRQGGDEQFF.

This clone was recorded only once. The chain carries TRBV7-9 and TRBJ2-5; D might be TRBD2 (5 bases). Germline CDR1 SEHNR, CDR2 FQNEAQ (reference sequence). V was clipped by 0 bases and J by 2 bases, with 13 bases between them. This CDR3 is 16 amino acids long. Written as DNA, the CDR3 is TGTGCCAGCAGCTTAGCCCCCAAACAGCGGCAAGAGACCCAGTACTTC. It yields the protein CASSLAPKQRQETQYF.

This sequence joins TRBV11-2 and TRBJ1-1; TRBD1 matches at 8 bases. Trimming at V came to 3 bases and at J to 4 bases, leaving 7 bases not matched to a gene. Germline V lookup: CDR1 SGHAT, CDR2 FQNNGV. This CDR3 region has 15 residues. The CDR3 here is CASSFVAGGPTEAFF. The DNA for the CDR3 is TGTGCCAGCAGCTTTGTGGCAGGGGGCCCCACTGAAGCTTTCTTT.

The gene calls are TRBV24-1 and TRBJ1-2, with D tentatively TRBD1 (6 bases). This CDR3 contains 14 residues. V was trimmed by 4 bases and J by 2 bases, leaving 10 bases between them. Per germline, CDR1 KGHDR and CDR2 SFDVKD. CDR3 nucleotides: TGTGCCACCAGTGAGGGGGCGGCGAACTATGGCTACACCTTC. Protein product: CATSEGAANYGYTF.

V is TRBV3-1 (or the pseudogene TRBV3-2) and J is TRBJ1-2; D is uncertain. The CDR3 extends over 14 amino acids. Germline CDR1 reads LGHDT; CDR2 reads YNNKEL (reference sequence). V lost 0 bases, J lost 2 bases, and 7 bases lay in between. In nucleotides, the CDR3 is TGTGCCAGCAGCCAAGATCCTCTCAACTATGGCTACACCTTC. It yields the protein CASSQDPLNYGYTF.

V usage is TRBV27 and J usage is TRBJ1-2, with D unresolved. Germline CDR1 reads MNHEY; CDR2 reads SMNVEV (reference sequence). The V and J ends lost 3 bases and 8 bases respectively, with 16 bases between them. The CDR3 is 14 residues long. This CDR3 reads CASSFAEGAVGYTF. Written as DNA, the CDR3 is TGTGCCAGCAGTTTCGCCGAGGGCGCGGTAGGCTACACCTTC.

This chain connects TRBV28 to TRBJ1-2, with TRBD1 matching over 7 bases. The V and J ends lost 4 bases and 3 bases, in that order; junction bases with no gene match: 5. The CDR3 is 14 amino acids. Germline values: CDR1 MDHEN, CDR2 SYDVKM. CDR3 bases: TGTGCCAGCAGTTCAGGAGGGGGCGACTATGGCTACACCTTC. Protein: CASSSGGGDYGYTF.

This chain links TRBV12-3 or TRBV12-4 with TRBJ1-4; the match to TRBD1 covers 9 bases. This CDR3 comprises 13 residues. Trimming removed 7 bases from V and 8 bases from J; junction bases left unmatched: 5. CDR3 region: CASKTGGREKLFF. The CDR3, as DNA: TGTGCCAGCAAAACAGGGGGCAGAGAAAAACTGTTTTTT.

The rearrangement links TRBV9 to TRBJ1-2; maybe TRBD1 (5 bases). The CDR3 has 13 residues. Trimming took off 7 bases at V and 7 bases at J, with 17 bases between the two ends. Germline V lookup: CDR1 SGDLS, CDR2 YYNGEE. CDR3: CASQAGGLSGYTF. CDR3 nucleotide sequence: TGTGCCAGCCAGGCCGGGGGTCTATCTGGCTACACCTTC. The full variable domain, its missing parts supplied by reference TRBV9 and TRBJ1-2, is DSGVTQTPKHLITATGQRVTLRCSPRSGDLSVYWYQQSLDQGLQFLIQYYNGEERAKGNILERFSAQQFPDLHSELNLSSLELGDSALYFCASQAGGLSGYTFGSGTRLTVV.

This chain uses TRBV15 with TRBJ2-7; D is perhaps TRBD1 (5 bases). CDR1 LNHNV and CDR2 YYDKDF come from the germline V gene (reference sequence). This CDR3 is built from 15 residues. The V end lost 9 bases, the J end lost 0 bases, and 18 bases lay between the germline ends. This chain's CDR3 is CATTGWAGSSYEQYV. CDR3 DNA: TGTGCCACGACCGGTTGGGCAGGGTCCTCCTACGAGCAGTACGTC.

This clone was seen only once. The chain links TRBV5-5 to TRBJ2-7; possible D gene TRBD2, 6 bases. CDR3 length equals 14 residues. Germline V gives CDR1 SGHKS, CDR2 YYEKEE (reference sequence). Trimming left V 0 bases short and J 4 bases short, with 11 bases between. The CDR3 nucleotides are TGTGCCAGCAGCTTGGAGTCGGGGGAATACGAGCAGTACGTC. Translation gives CASSLESGEYEQYV.

V is TRBV30 and J is TRBJ1-3; no firm D call. Germline lookup yields CDR1 GTSNPN and CDR2 SVGIG (reference sequence). The V end was cut by 2 bases, the J end by 0 bases, with 11 bases between. The CDR3 spans 15 residues. The CDR3 spells CAWSQRRSSGNTIYF. The CDR3, as DNA: TGTGCCTGGAGTCAGCGCCGGAGCTCTGGAAACACCATATATTTT.

The CDR3 DNA reads TGTGCCAGCAGCTTAAGACTAGCTAGGAACATTCAGTACTTC. Translation gives CASSLRLARNIQYF. The J gene is TRBJ2-4, the V gene TRBV11-2; 7 bases match TRBD2. Germline V gene data show CDR1 as SGHAT and CDR2 as FQNNGV. The CDR3 totals 14 residues. Losses at the gene ends were 2 bases for V and 7 bases for J; bases not matched to a gene: 5. The full variable domain, completed using reference TRBV11-2 and TRBJ2-4, is EAGVAQSPRYKIIEKRQSVAFWCNPISGHATLYWYQQILGQGPKLLIQFQNNGVVDDSQLPKDRFSAERLKGVDSTLKIQPAKLEDSAVYLCASSLRLARNIQYFGAGTRLSVL.

The rearrangement links TRBV18 to TRBJ1-4; 9 bases are shared with TRBD1. Germline trimming cut 2 bases from V and 7 bases from J; bases unmatched to any gene: 17. Germline lookup yields CDR1 KGHSH and CDR2 LQKENI. The CDR3 sequence is 19 residues long. The CDR3, as DNA: TGTGCCAGCTCACCAATTTCACCGGGACAGGGAATCCAAGGTGAAAAACTGTTTTTT. Translating gives CASSPISPGQGIQGEKLFF.

The chain is built from TRBV18 and TRBJ1-1, with TRBD1 identical over 8 bases. The CDR3 is 17 amino acids. The junction had 14 bases not matched to a gene; V was cut back by 0 bases and J by 8 bases. Germline V CDR1 and CDR2: KGHSH, LQKENI. The CDR3 region is CASSPPILIRGQVEAFF. In nucleotides, the CDR3 is TGTGCCAGCTCACCACCCATATTAATAAGGGGACAGGTGGAAGCTTTCTTT.

The gene calls are TRBV6-5 and TRBJ2-5, with 8 bases matching TRBD1. The CDR3 has 14 amino acids. Germline CDR1 MNHEY, CDR2 SVGAGI. The J segment lost 5 bases and the V segment lost 5 bases, leaving 7 bases of the junction unmatched. The CDR3 nucleotides are TGTGCCAGCAGTCCTGAACAGGGGGTTGAGACCCAGTACTTC. Its protein product is CASSPEQGVETQYF.

The CDR3 DNA is TGTGCCAGCAGCGACCGGGGAAATACAAACACCTTC. As protein: CASSDRGNTNTF. The rearrangement links TRBV9 to TRBJ1-2; D is unclear. The CDR3 is 12 amino acids. CDR1 is SGDLS, CDR2 YYNGEE, per germline. The V and J ends lost 3 bases and 12 bases respectively, with 15 bases between them.

The V gene is TRBV30, the J gene TRBJ1-4; D gene unclear. The CDR3 has 12 amino acids. Deletions cut 0 bases from V and 11 bases from J, with 10 bases between. Germline loops: CDR1 GTSNPN, CDR2 SVGIG (reference sequence). The CDR3 spells CAWSVIAQKLFF. The CDR3 nucleotides are TGTGCCTGGAGTGTGATTGCCCAGAAACTGTTTTTT. The entire variable domain, with the rest obtained from reference TRBV30 and TRBJ1-4, is as follows: SQTIHQWPATLVQPVGSPLSLECTVEGTSNPNLYWYRQAAGRGLQLLFYSVGIGQISSEVPQNLSASRPQDRQFILSSKKLLLSDSGFYLCAWSVIAQKLFFGSGTQLSVL.

The gene calls are TRBV5-5 and TRBJ2-7, with 7 bases matching TRBD1. V gave up 3 bases and J gave up 0 bases; unmatched junction bases: 9. The germline CDR1 and CDR2 sequences are SGHKS and YYEKEE (reference sequence). The CDR3 sequence is 16 residues long. CDR3: CASSSGPGGSSYEQYV. The CDR3 DNA is TGTGCCAGCAGCTCCGGCCCAGGGGGTAGCTCCTACGAGCAGTACGTC.

The rearrangement links TRBV7-2 to TRBJ1-1; maybe TRBD1 (5 bases). CDR1 and CDR2 (germline): SGHTA, FQGNSA. This CDR3 has 13 residues. V was cut by 4 bases and J by 4 bases, with 10 bases left in between. The CDR3 spells CASSYRGGTEAFF. The DNA of the CDR3 is TGTGCCAGCAGCTACCGCGGGGGCACTGAAGCTTTCTTT.

This sequence joins TRBV12-2 and TRBJ2-1; the D call TRBD2 from the table was never checked on the DNA. TRBV12-2 corresponds to a pseudogene. The CDR3 totals 18 residues. CDR3 coding DNA: TGTGCAAGTCGCTTAGTCGGAGGTAGCGGGGGGTCCTACAATGAGCAGTTCTTC. It specifies CASRLVGGSGGSYNEQFF.

The V call is TRBV7-3, the J call TRBJ1-2; a possible D gene is TRBD1 (5 bases). The CDR3 runs 16 residues. V lost 5 bases to trimming and J lost 8 bases, with 24 bases between them. Germline CDR1 SGHTA, CDR2 FQGTGA. The CDR3 coding sequence is TGTGCCAGCAGCATAATTGACAGTAGGGGTGGAGTAGGCTACACCTTC. This codes for CASSIIDSRGGVGYTF.

This clone was found once. The chain uses TRBV7-9 and TRBJ2-7; D is perhaps TRBD2 (6 bases). Trimming shortened V by 1 base and J by 0 bases, and 10 bases separated the two germline ends. The CDR3 extends over 15 amino acids. The germline CDR1 and CDR2 sequences are SEHNR and FQNEAQ (reference sequence). The CDR3 nucleotides read TGTGCCAGCAGCTTAGGGGTCGGGGGCTCCTACGAGCAGTACGTC. Its translation: CASSLGVGGSYEQYV.

The chain joins TRBV9 to TRBJ1-2; D is perhaps TRBD1 (6 bases). With 0 bases removed from V and 6 bases from J, the gap between germline ends came to 21 bases. The CDR3 is made up of 17 amino acids. Germline V gene lookup returns CDR1 SGDLS and CDR2 YYNGEE. The CDR3 coding sequence is TGTGCCAGCAGCGTAGAGGTGGGGGAGGGCAGGGGCGATGGCTACACCTTC. Residues: CASSVEVGEGRGDGYTF.

The V and J genes are TRBV12-3 or TRBV12-4 and TRBJ2-2, with D tentatively TRBD2 (6 bases). This CDR3 is 13 amino acids long. Trimming pared 6 bases from V and 6 bases from J, leaving 11 bases between. The CDR3 region is CASSSWEAGELFF. In DNA, the CDR3 is TGTGCCAGCAGCTCTTGGGAGGCCGGGGAGCTGTTTTTT.

This rearrangement joins TRBV21-1 to TRBJ1-3; the table assigns TRBD1, which was not confirmed against the DNA. TRBV21-1 is a pseudogene locus. CDR3 length equals 14 residues. The DNA of the CDR3 is TGTGCCAGCAGCAGAACAGCCTCTGGAAACACCATATATTTT. Encoded protein: CASSRTASGNTIYF.

This rearrangement joins TRBV5-1 to TRBJ2-3; D is possibly TRBD2 (5 bases). V was cut by 0 bases and J by 6 bases, with 11 bases left in between. From germline, CDR1 is SGHRS and CDR2 YFSETQ. This CDR3 has 14 amino acids. The CDR3 DNA reads as TGCGCCAGCAGCTTGGTGCGGGCGCGGGATACGCAGTATTTT. Protein product: CASSLVRARDTQYF.

The rearrangement uses TRBV6-5 and TRBJ1-2; 8 nucleotides agree with TRBD1. V lost 5 bases, J lost 6 bases, and 11 bases stayed unmatched. The CDR3 is 15 residues long. Germline loops: CDR1 MNHEY, CDR2 SVGAGI. CDR3 sequence: CASSLTDRAPDGYTF. The CDR3, as DNA: TGTGCCAGCAGTCTGACGGACAGGGCTCCCGATGGCTACACCTTC.

V gene TRBV5-1 combines with J gene TRBJ2-2; the match to TRBD1 covers 7 bases. CDR1 and CDR2 (germline): SGHRS, YFSETQ. CDR3 length equals 15 residues. Trimming took 7 bases from V and 5 from J; bases not matched to a gene: 11. In DNA, the CDR3 is TGCGCCAGCGGAAGTCAGGGGGTACGAACCGGGGAGCTGTTTTTT. Its protein is CASGSQGVRTGELFF.